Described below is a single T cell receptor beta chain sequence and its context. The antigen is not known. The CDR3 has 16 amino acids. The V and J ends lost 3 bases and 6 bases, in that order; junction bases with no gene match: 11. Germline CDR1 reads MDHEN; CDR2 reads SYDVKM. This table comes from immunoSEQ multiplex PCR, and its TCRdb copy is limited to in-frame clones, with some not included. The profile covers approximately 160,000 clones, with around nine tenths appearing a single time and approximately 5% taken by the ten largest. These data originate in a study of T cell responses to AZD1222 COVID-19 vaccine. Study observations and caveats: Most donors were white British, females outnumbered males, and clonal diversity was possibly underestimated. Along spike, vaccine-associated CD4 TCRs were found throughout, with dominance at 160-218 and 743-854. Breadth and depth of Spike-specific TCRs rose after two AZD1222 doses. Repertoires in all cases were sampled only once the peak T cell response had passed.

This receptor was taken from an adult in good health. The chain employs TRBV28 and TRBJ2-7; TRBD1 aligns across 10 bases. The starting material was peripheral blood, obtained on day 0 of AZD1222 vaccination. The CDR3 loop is CASSFRTGGPIGEQYF. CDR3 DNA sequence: TGTGCCAGCAGTTTCCGGACAGGGGGACCGATCGGCGAGCAGTACTTC. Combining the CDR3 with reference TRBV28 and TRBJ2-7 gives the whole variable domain DVKVTQSSRYLVKRTGEKVFLECVQDMDHENMFWYRQDPGLGLRLIYFSYDVKMKEKGDIPEGYSVSREKKERFSLILESASTNQTSMYLCASSFRTGGPIGEQYFGPGTRLTVT.